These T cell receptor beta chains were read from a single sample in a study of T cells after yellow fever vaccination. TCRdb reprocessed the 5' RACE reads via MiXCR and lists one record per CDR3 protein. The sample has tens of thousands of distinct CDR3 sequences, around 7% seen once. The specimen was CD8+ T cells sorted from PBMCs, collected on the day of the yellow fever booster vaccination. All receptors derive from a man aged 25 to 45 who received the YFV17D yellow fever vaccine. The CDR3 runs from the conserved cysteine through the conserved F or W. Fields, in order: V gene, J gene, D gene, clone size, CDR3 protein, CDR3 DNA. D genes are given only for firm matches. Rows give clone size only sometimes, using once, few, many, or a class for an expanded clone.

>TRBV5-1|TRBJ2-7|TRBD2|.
CASNLGAGLALPYEQYF
TGCGCCAGCAATTTAGGGGCCGGACTAGCTCTCCCCTACGAGCAGTACTTC
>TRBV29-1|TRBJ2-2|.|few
CSSNLPFLGWNTGELFF
TGCAGCTCTAACCTTCCTTTTCTGGGCTGGAACACCGGGGAGCTGTTTTTT
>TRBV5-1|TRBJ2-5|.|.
CASSLTAQETQYF
TGCGCCAGCAGTCTGACAGCCCAAGAGACCCAGTACTTC
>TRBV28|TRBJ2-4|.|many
CASSQTGLAKNIQYF
TGTGCCAGCAGTCAGACGGGACTAGCCAAAAACATTCAGTACTTC
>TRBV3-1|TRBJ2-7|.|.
CASSQWSSYEQYF
TGTGCCAGCAGCCAGTGGAGCTCCTACGAGCAGTACTTC
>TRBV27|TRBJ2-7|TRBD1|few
CASSSPTRDSPYEQYF
TGTGCCAGCAGTTCCCCGACCCGGGACAGTCCCTACGAGCAGTACTTC
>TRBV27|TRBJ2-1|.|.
CASSLKGPSSYNEQFF
TGTGCCAGCAGTTTAAAGGGACCTAGCTCCTACAATGAGCAGTTCTTC
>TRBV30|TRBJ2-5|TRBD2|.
CAFGLAGTTQYF
TGTGCCTTCGGACTAGCGGGAACGACCCAGTACTTC
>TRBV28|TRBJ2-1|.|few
CASSSPGTAEEQFF
TGTGCCAGCAGCAGCCCCGGTACAGCCGAGGAGCAGTTCTTC
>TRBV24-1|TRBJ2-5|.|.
CAFSLSLQGPWQETQYF
TGTGCCTTCAGTTTGAGTCTTCAGGGACCTTGGCAAGAGACCCAGTACTTC
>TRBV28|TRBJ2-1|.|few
CASSFVRGWNEQFF
TGTGCCAGCAGTTTTGTGAGGGGATGGAATGAGCAGTTCTTC
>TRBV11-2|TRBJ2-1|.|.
CASSLAYEQFF
TGTGCCAGCAGCCTAGCATATGAGCAGTTCTTC
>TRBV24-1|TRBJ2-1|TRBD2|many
CATSDLGGTSGRHEQFF
TGTGCCACCAGTGATTTGGGAGGGACTAGCGGGAGACATGAGCAGTTCTTC
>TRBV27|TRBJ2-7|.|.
CASSPAGVSIAYEQYF
TGTGCCAGCAGCCCAGCAGGGGTCTCGATTGCCTACGAGCAGTACTTC
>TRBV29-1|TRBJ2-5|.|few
CSVADWWRAETQYF
TGCAGCGTAGCCGACTGGTGGAGGGCAGAGACCCAGTACTTC
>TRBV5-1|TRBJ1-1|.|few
CASSLQGNPEAFF
TGCGCCAGCAGCTTGCAGGGGAACCCTGAAGCTTTCTTT
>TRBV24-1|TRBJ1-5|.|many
CATSDPGAGQPQHF
TGTGCCACCAGTGACCCGGGGGCGGGACAGCCCCAGCATTTT
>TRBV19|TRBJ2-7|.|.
CASSPRLAYEQYF
TGTGCCAGTAGTCCCAGACTAGCCTACGAGCAGTACTTC
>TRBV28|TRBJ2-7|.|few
CASAAGLGYEQYF
TGTGCCAGCGCTGCGGGGCTAGGCTACGAGCAGTACTTC
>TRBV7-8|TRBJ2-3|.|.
CDSSPQGGRGLYTDTQYF
TGTGACAGCAGTCCTCAGGGGGGGCGGGGGCTATACACAGATACGCAGTATTTT
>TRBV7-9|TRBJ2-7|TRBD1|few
CASSFRDRPYEQYF
TGTGCCAGCAGCTTCCGGGACAGACCCTACGAGCAGTACTTC
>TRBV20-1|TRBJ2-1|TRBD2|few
CSARDLAGQSYNEQFF
TGCAGTGCTAGGGACCTAGCGGGACAATCCTACAATGAGCAGTTCTTC
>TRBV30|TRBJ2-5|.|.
CAWSVRETQYF
TGTGCCTGGAGTGTACGGGAGACCCAGTACTTC
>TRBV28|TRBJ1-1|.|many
CASSRTAGEAFF
TGTGCCAGCAGCCGGACAGCCGGAGAAGCTTTCTTT
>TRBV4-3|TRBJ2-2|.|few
CASSHLYGAVNTGELFF
TGCGCCAGCAGCCACTTATATGGGGCAGTTAACACCGGGGAGCTGTTTTTT
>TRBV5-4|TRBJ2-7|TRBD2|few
CASSLAHTGGEREQYF
TGTGCCAGCAGCTTGGCTCACACGGGGGGTGAGCGAGAGCAGTACTTC
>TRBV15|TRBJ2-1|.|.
CATSVRDNNEQFF
TGTGCCACCAGCGTCCGGGACAACAATGAGCAGTTCTTC
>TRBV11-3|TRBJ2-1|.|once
CASSPGYSYDEQFF
TGTGCCAGCAGCCCAGGGTATTCCTACGATGAGCAGTTCTTC
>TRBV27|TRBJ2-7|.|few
CASSFGLPYEQYF
TGTGCCAGCAGTTTTGGATTACCCTACGAGCAGTACTTC
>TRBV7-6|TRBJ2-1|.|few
CASSPNPGITNVQFF
TGTGCCAGCAGCCCTAACCCTGGGATAACCAATGTGCAGTTCTTC
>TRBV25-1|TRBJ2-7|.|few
CASTGGYEQYF
TGTGCCAGCACCGGGGGCTACGAGCAGTACTTC
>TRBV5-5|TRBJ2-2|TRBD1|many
CASSKGTVNTGELFF
TGTGCCAGCAGCAAGGGGACAGTGAACACCGGGGAGCTGTTTTTT
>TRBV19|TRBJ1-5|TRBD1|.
CASPGQGKSGPQHF
TGTGCCAGTCCTGGACAGGGGAAATCGGGGCCCCAGCATTTT
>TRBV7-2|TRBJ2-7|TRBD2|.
CASSLWPGLAYEQYF
TGTGCCAGCAGCTTATGGCCGGGACTAGCGTACGAGCAGTACTTC
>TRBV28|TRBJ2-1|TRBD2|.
CASSFWLPGGQFF
TGTGCCAGCAGTTTTTGGCTACCGGGAGGGCAGTTCTTC
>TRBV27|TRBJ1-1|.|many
CASSSIPLTEAFF
TGTGCCAGCAGCTCCATCCCCCTCACTGAAGCTTTCTTT
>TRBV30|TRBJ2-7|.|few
CAWSPDEAYEQYF
TGTGCCTGGAGTCCCGACGAAGCATACGAGCAGTACTTC
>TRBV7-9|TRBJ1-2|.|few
CASSFSTDYTF
TGTGCCAGCAGCTTTTCGACAGACTACACCTTC
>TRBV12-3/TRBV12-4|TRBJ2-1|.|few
CASSYTYYNEQFF
TGTGCCAGCAGTTACACTTACTACAATGAGCAGTTCTTC
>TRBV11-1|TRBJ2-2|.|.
CASSPNVLRVNTGELFF
TGTGCCAGCAGCCCCAACGTTCTCCGGGTGAACACCGGGGAGCTGTTTTTT
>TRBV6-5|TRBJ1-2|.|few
CASSYSARVIYGYTF
TGTGCCAGCAGTTACTCGGCCAGGGTGATCTATGGCTACACCTTC
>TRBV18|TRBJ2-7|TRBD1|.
CASSPKDRAYEQYF
TGTGCCAGCTCACCGAAGGACAGGGCATACGAGCAGTACTTC